The 19 T cell receptor beta chains in this list originate from one sample, sequenced in a study of cytomegalovirus exposure and HLA in healthy donors. The study ran its PCR with 60 Vbeta and 13 Jbeta primers. Only in-frame clones appear in the TCRdb table, and some are missing; sequencing was by immunoSEQ multiplex PCR. The sample contains 220,000 or so clones, more than 60% of which appear only once. The sequenced material came from PBMCs. These receptors originate from a woman aged 25 to 45 in good health and CMV-seronegative.

V gene TRBV23-1 combines with J gene TRBJ2-2; D is ambiguous. TRBV23-1 is known as an ORF, though its function is uncertain. V was clipped by 0 bases and J by 1 base, with 6 bases between them. CDR3 size: 15 residues. The CDR3 coding sequence is TGCGCCAGCAGTCAATCATCGGGGAACACCGGGGAGCTGTTTTTT. Its protein is CASSQSSGNTGELFF.

This chain joins TRBV5-1 and TRBJ1-2; D possibly corresponds to TRBD1 (6 bases). Germline lookup yields CDR1 SGHRS and CDR2 YFSETQ. This CDR3 contains 15 residues. The V and J ends lost 4 bases and 1 base respectively, with 14 bases between them. The CDR3 is CASSETGFLNYGYTF. CDR3 coding DNA: TGCGCCAGCAGCGAGACAGGCTTCCTTAACTATGGCTACACCTTC.

This clone was seen a handful of times. V is TRBV7-3 and J is TRBJ1-1; 7 bases map to TRBD1. Looked up from germline, CDR1 is SGHTA and CDR2 is FQGTGA. This CDR3 spans 11 amino acids. V was pared by 6 bases and J by 7 bases, with 2 bases of the junction left unmatched. This chain's CDR3 is CASSQGGEAFF. CDR3 DNA: TGTGCCAGCAGTCAGGGGGGTGAAGCTTTCTTT.

This clone was detected once. Germline is not matched at one junction end, which may reflect a read error. This chain connects TRBV27 to TRBJ2-1, with TRBD1 identical over 8 bases. CDR1 is MNHEY, CDR2 SMNVEV, per germline (reference sequence). CDR3 length equals 15 residues. CDR3 nucleotides: TGTGCCAGCAGTCTATCGGGACAGGAGAGCAATGAGCAGTTCTTC. Its protein is CASSLSGQESNEQFF.

This clone appeared a few times. The chain recombines TRBV30 with TRBJ2-1; 8 nucleotides line up with TRBD2. Germline assignment: CDR1 GTSNPN and CDR2 SVGIG (reference sequence). V lost 0 bases to trimming and J lost 9 bases; unmatched junction nucleotides: 13. This CDR3 contains 16 residues. Written as DNA, the CDR3 is TGTGCCTGGAGTGTTGGCCTACCACACGGGGGGGGTGAGCAGTTCTTC. Encoded protein: CAWSVGLPHGGGEQFF.

This clone was counted a single time. This sequence joins TRBV11-1 and TRBJ2-2; D is possibly TRBD2 (5 bases). Germline V lookup: CDR1 SGHAT, CDR2 FQDESV (reference sequence). This CDR3 contains 15 residues. Trimming stripped 1 base from V and 1 base from J, with 7 bases between. The CDR3 here is CASSLGLMNTGELFF. CDR3 sequence (DNA): TGTGCCAGCAGCTTAGGACTAATGAACACCGGGGAGCTGTTTTTT.

This chain joins TRBV7-3 and TRBJ2-3, with D possibly TRBD1 on 5 matching bases. V lost 1 base, J lost 2 bases, and 10 bases lay in between. CDR3 length: 15 residues. Germline values: CDR1 SGHTA, CDR2 FQGTGA. The CDR3 region is CASSLRGLPTDTQYF. The DNA of the CDR3 is TGTGCCAGCAGCTTAAGGGGCTTGCCCACAGATACGCAGTATTTT.

The V and J genes are TRBV7-3 and TRBJ2-1, with 8 bases aligning to TRBD2. V lost 4 bases, J lost 9 bases, and 8 bases stayed unmatched. Germline V CDR1 and CDR2: SGHTA, FQGTGA. The CDR3 loop spans 14 amino acids. Here the CDR3 DNA reads TGTGCCAGCAGCTCAGTAGCGGGGCGGGGTGAGCAGTTCTTC. It codes for CASSSVAGRGEQFF.

J is TRBJ1-2 and V is TRBV9, with 7 bases that match TRBD1. Germline CDR1 and CDR2: SGDLS and YYNGEE. The CDR3 is 14 amino acids. Losses at the gene ends were 3 bases for V and 4 bases for J; bases not matched to a gene: 6. For the CDR3, the DNA is TGTGCCAGCAGCGGAGCGGACAGGTCCTATGGCTACACCTTC. Its protein is CASSGADRSYGYTF.

CDR3 sequence reads: CASSIGGGNTIYF. DNA for the CDR3: TGTGCCAGCTCTATAGGAGGGGGCAACACCATATATTTT. The gene calls are TRBV6-1 and TRBJ1-3, with 7 nucleotides matching TRBD1. Germline trimming cut 8 bases from V and 7 bases from J; bases unmatched to any gene: 8. The germline V gene has CDR1 MNHNS and CDR2 SASEGT. The CDR3 extends over 13 amino acids.

The V and J genes are TRBV6-5 and TRBJ1-6, with D maybe TRBD1 (6 bases). The germline V gene has CDR1 MNHEY and CDR2 SVGAGI. Between the trimmed V and J ends, which lost 9 bases and 4 bases, there was a span of 16 bases. The CDR3 has 15 amino acids. The CDR3 region is CASFGGQTYNSPLHF. CDR3 DNA: TGTGCCAGTTTTGGAGGACAGACATATAATTCACCCCTCCACTTT.

The chain uses TRBV5-1 and TRBJ2-1; 11 bases fit TRBD2. The V and J ends lost 2 bases and 8 bases, in that order; junction bases with no gene match: 3. Germline assignment: CDR1 SGHRS and CDR2 YFSETQ. The CDR3 extends over 14 amino acids. In DNA form, the CDR3 reads TGCGCCAGCAGCTTCGGACTAGCGGGCGATGAGCAGTTCTTC. Residues: CASSFGLAGDEQFF. The full variable domain, with the rest looked up from reference TRBV5-1 and TRBJ2-1, is KAGVTQTPRYLIKTRGQQVTLSCSPISGHRSVSWYQQTPGQGLQFLFEYFSETQRNKGNFPGRFSGRQFSNSRSEMNVSTLELGDSALYLCASSFGLAGDEQFFGPGTRLTVL.

The rearrangement links TRBV5-1 to TRBJ1-2; D is uncertain. With 4 bases removed from V and 5 bases from J, the gap between germline ends came to 18 bases. Germline V lookup: CDR1 SGHRS, CDR2 YFSETQ. The CDR3 has 15 amino acids. CDR3 protein: CASSPLTSSGYGYTF. For the CDR3, the DNA is TGCGCCAGCAGCCCATTGACATCCTCGGGATATGGCTACACCTTC.

The V and J genes are TRBV11-3 and TRBJ2-1, with D perhaps TRBD2 (5 bases). CDR1 is SGHNT, CDR2 YENEEA, per germline. Trimming pared 3 bases from V and 0 bases from J, leaving 9 bases between. This CDR3 is 15 amino acids long. CDR3 nucleotides: TGTGCCAGCAGCTTGGACTCCAGCTCCTACAATGAGCAGTTCTTC. This sequence encodes CASSLDSSSYNEQFF. The full variable domain, its missing parts supplied by reference TRBV11-3 and TRBJ2-1, is EAGVVQSPRYKIIEKKQPVAFWCNPISGHNTLYWYLQNLGQGPELLIRYENEEAVDDSQLPKDRFSAERLKGVDSTLKIQPAELGDSAVYLCASSLDSSSYNEQFFGPGTRLTVL.

The chain links TRBV7-6 to TRBJ2-7; TRBD2 matches at 10 bases. The V gene end was trimmed by 5 bases and the J gene end by 3 bases; junction bases not matched to a gene: 7. Looked up from germline, CDR1 is SGHVS and CDR2 is FNYEAQ. The CDR3 extends over 15 amino acids. The CDR3 here is CASSPAASGGYEQYF. The CDR3 coding sequence is TGTGCCAGCAGCCCAGCGGCTAGCGGGGGCTACGAGCAGTACTTC.

The chain is built from TRBV18 and TRBJ1-6, with D possibly TRBD1 on 5 matching bases. The CDR3 is 13 residues long. Germline V gives CDR1 KGHSH, CDR2 LQKENI. V was clipped by 7 bases and J by 9 bases, with 13 bases between them. CDR3 sequence (DNA): TGTGCCAGCTTCAGGGAAAAGGGTTCACCCCTCCACTTT. Protein product: CASFREKGSPLHF.

The chain links TRBV19 to TRBJ2-5, with 9 positions matching TRBD2. The CDR3 loop spans 15 amino acids. V trimming: 8 bases; J trimming: 5 bases; junction bases outside the gene matches: 12. CDR1 and CDR2 (germline): LNHDA, SQIVND (reference sequence). CDR3 residues: CASGKGAGGRETQYF. As DNA, the CDR3 is TGTGCCAGTGGCAAAGGGGCGGGGGGGCGGGAGACCCAGTACTTC.

V gene TRBV5-1 combines with J gene TRBJ2-5; D is unclear. The end of the DNA aligns better with TRBJ2-7, so the J call may be wrong. Germline values: CDR1 SGHRS, CDR2 YFSETQ. The CDR3 is made up of 12 amino acids. CDR3: CASALVSYEQYF. CDR3 sequence (DNA): TGCGCCAGCGCACTTGTCTCCTACGAGCAGTACTTC.

The genes are TRBV2 and TRBJ2-5, with D tentatively TRBD2 (5 bases). The J call may be mistaken, given a closer DNA end match to TRBJ2-7. CDR3 length equals 14 residues. Germline V gene sequence: CDR1 SNHLY, CDR2 FYNNEI. Here the CDR3 DNA reads TGTGCCAGCAGTGGCGCCGAGGAGGCCTACGAGCAGTACTTC. Its protein is CASSGAEEAYEQYF.